Described below is a single T cell receptor beta chain sequence and its context. This sample was taken from a study of technical replicates of blood from a few donors. Libraries were prepared by immunoSEQ multiplex PCR; TCRdb keeps only in-frame clonotypes and omits some of them. Of under 65,000 clones listed, roughly 95% are singletons. CDR3 length: 14 amino acids. Germline V CDR1 and CDR2: SGDLS, YYNGEE. V was clipped by 8 bases and J by 0 bases, with 13 bases between them. Sequenced input: T cells isolated from PBMCs. This sequence was found in a human donor in good health. The chain joins TRBV9 to TRBJ2-3; D possibly corresponds to TRBD1 (5 bases). This CDR3 is CASSGASSTDTQYF. CDR3 bases: TGTGCCAGTAGTGGGGCTTCTAGCACAGATACGCAGTATTTT. Full variable domain (missing parts from reference TRBV9 and TRBJ2-3): DSGVTQTPKHLITATGQRVTLRCSPRSGDLSVYWYQQSLDQGLQFLIQYYNGEERAKGNILERFSAQQFPDLHSELNLSSLELGDSALYFCASSGASSTDTQYFGPGTRLTVL.